The present entry profiles one TCR beta chain with its context. Its binding antigen is unknown. Base qualities are not at hand, and no much larger clone is one base apart. The data are from a study of response to subunit inactivated influenza vaccine (dated by TCRdb to the late 2010s). For context, the study as a whole: To follow how T cells responded to a trivalent subunit inactivated influenza vaccine, the researchers relied on deep quantitative profiling of the T cell receptor repertoire.

Taken with the paper, the label for time point translates to: approximately 40 days after influenza vaccine administration. Receptors were amplified or captured by RT-PCR. The reads were generated on an Illumina HiSeq 2500. TCRdb took the public reads, trimmed them with fastp at Q25, ran MiXCR for clone calling and kept in-frame beta chains. Every CDR3 protein is listed once, alongside the most common genes and DNA of its rows. This sample lists hundreds of thousands of distinct CDR3 sequences; 9.5% to 12% were detected once. Of the sample, 10% to 15% is held by the ten largest clones. From a lookup of the germline V gene, CDR1 and CDR2 are SGHDN and FVKESK. Deletion took 4 bases off V and 0 bases off J, with a span of 16 bases between the germline ends. The CDR3 runs 16 residues from the cysteine to the phenylalanine. The read is trimmed to its CDR3 DNA, 48 bases read in frame from base 1. Overall study results and their limits: According to the authors, only a limited number of new T cells may be recruited by each seasonal influenza vaccination.

The sequences come from PBMCs from blood, collected roughly 47 days after vaccination. Here the chain combines TRBV14 and TRBJ2-7; the D gene lacks a confident call. This TCR was recovered from a man between 50 and 59 years old who received an inactivated influenza vaccine. Donor details come from another sample of the same person, matched by shared clones. The DNA sequence reads TGTGCCAGCAGCCCCTTGGCCGATATAGCCTCCTACGAGCAGTACTTC. Its protein is CASSPLADIASYEQYF.